This entry concerns a single T cell receptor beta chain. The sample comes from a study of blood T cell repertoires in COVID-19. On the study more broadly: Acute and convalescent COVID-19 samples came from the United States, Italy and Spain. PBMCs, B-cell-depleted T cells, or T cells were the source of the cDNA or gDNA that made up the material.

Germline assignment: CDR1 MNHNS and CDR2 SASEGT. This CDR3 contains 15 residues. V was clipped by 3 bases and J by 1 base, with 11 bases between them. In the authors' workflow: It was from reference gene primer amplification that nucleated cell counts were estimated. Data came from immunoSEQ multiplex PCR; TCRdb stores just in-frame clones and leaves some out. The V and J calls and the clone size are those of that table, but D and trimming were determined from the DNA. The data contain roughly 250,000 clones, more than 90% of them seen just once; the ten biggest clones take up just over 2.5%. Seattle's enrolled individuals joined amid active infection and were then monitored longitudinally.

The receptor was derived from a person aged 18 to 30 with COVID-19, enrolled during active disease. This chain uses TRBV6-1 with TRBJ2-3, with a weak D call TRBD2 (5 bases). Specimen: peripheral blood. The CDR3 spells CASSERRVGTDTQYF. The CDR3 DNA is TGTGCCAGCAGTGAGAGGCGGGTTGGCACAGATACGCAGTATTTT.